The present entry profiles one T cell receptor (beta chain) with its context. Its antigen remains unknown. The sample originates from a study of T cell responses to AZD1222 COVID-19 vaccine. Some clones are missing from TCRdb's copy, which holds only in-frame ones; the method was immunoSEQ multiplex PCR. The sample lists roughly 99,000 clones, approximately 93% occurring once. The CDR3 runs to 15 residues. With 8 bases clipped from V and 4 bases from J, the junction kept 7 bases outside the gene matches. Germline CDR1 reads SEHNR; CDR2 reads FQNEAQ (reference sequence). Findings and limits, study-wide: In the spike-specific TCR repertoire, nearly half reportedly target unmutated variant regions. A mostly white British donor set with more females was recruited, and clonal diversity was possibly underestimated.

The genes are TRBV7-9 and TRBJ2-2, with 10 bases identical to TRBD1. The sequence came from an adult who received the AZD1222 COVID-19 vaccine. Sample: peripheral blood, taken 28 days after the second AZD1222 dose. CDR3 loop: CASRSRTGGTGELFF. DNA for the CDR3: TGTGCCAGCCGCTCTCGGACAGGGGGCACCGGGGAGCTGTTTTTT.